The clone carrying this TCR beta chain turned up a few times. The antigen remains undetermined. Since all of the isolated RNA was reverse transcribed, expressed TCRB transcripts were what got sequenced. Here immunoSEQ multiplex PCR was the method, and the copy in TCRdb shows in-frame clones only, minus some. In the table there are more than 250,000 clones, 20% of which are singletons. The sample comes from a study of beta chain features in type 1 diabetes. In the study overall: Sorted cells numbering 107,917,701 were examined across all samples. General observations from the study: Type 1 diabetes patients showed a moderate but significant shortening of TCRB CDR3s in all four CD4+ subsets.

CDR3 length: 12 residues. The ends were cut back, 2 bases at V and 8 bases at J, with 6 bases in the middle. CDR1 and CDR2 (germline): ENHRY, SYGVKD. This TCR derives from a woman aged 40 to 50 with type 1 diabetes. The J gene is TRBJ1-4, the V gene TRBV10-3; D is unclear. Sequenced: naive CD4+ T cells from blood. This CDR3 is CAISEAGEKLFF. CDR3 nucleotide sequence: TGTGCCATCAGTGAGGCGGGGGAAAAACTGTTTTTT.